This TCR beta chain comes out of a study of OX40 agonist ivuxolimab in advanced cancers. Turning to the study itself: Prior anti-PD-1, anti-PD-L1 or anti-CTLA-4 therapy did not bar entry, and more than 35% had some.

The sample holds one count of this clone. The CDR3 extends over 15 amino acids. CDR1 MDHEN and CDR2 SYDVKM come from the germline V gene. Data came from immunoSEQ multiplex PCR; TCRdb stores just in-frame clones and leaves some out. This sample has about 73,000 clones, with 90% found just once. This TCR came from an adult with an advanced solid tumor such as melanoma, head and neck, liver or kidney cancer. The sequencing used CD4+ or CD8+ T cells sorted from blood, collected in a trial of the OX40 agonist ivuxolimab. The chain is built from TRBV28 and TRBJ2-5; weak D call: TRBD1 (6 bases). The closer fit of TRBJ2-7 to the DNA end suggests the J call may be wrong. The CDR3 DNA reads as TGTGCCAGCAAACTCCGGGACATGGCCTCCTACGAGCAGTACTTC. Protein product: CASKLRDMASYEQYF.